This T cell receptor (beta chain) was retrieved from a study of spatial heterogeneity in lung cancer. Time point: sample taken at primary tumor resection. Sequencing covered unsorted whole RNA taken from tumor, nontumor lung or frozen PBMC. This CDR3 comprises 11 residues. CDR1 and CDR2 (germline): SQVTM, ANQGSEA. Trimming left V 4 bases short and J 7 bases short, with 11 bases between. The library protocol tagged each TCR cDNA with a unique molecular identifier. TCRdb processed the 5' RACE reads anew with MiXCR; each CDR3 protein has one entry. The sample has 9,000 to 13,000 distinct CDR3 sequences, approximately 25% seen once.

The chain combines TRBV29-1 with TRBJ2-7; tentative D call: TRBD2 (5 bases). The clonotype comes from a female donor with early-stage non-small cell lung cancer. This specimen consisted of PBMCs, obtained at surgery. CDR3 nucleotide sequence: TGCAGCGTTGGTGGAGAGGGTGAGCAGTACTTC. Encoded protein: CSVGGEGEQYF.